The present T cell receptor delta chain was sequenced within a study of gammadelta T cells in human blood. TCRdb re-called clones from the RT-PCR reads using CATT. This table holds 1,500 to 2,000 delta-chain clones, 2.5% to 3% found once. CDR3 length: 21 residues. The germline V gene has CDR1 GEAIGNYY and CDR2 EKD. V was shortened by 0 bases and J by 0 bases, with 20 bases between the two germline ends. Details on this clone: Its antigen is unidentified.

Study-level findings and limits: Microbial exposure reportedly appeared to drive polyclonal expansion of innate gamma-delta T cells right after birth.

Specimen: Vgamma9Vdelta2 gamma-delta T cells from fetal blood. This TCR was recovered from a human fetus. The chain employs TRDV2 and TRDJ3, with D possibly TRDD3 on 6 matching bases. The CDR3 DNA reads as TGTGCCTGTGACACCGTGATTAATGGGGATCCATTCTCCTGGGACACCCGACAGATGTTTTTC. Its translation is CACDTVINGDPFSWDTRQMFF.